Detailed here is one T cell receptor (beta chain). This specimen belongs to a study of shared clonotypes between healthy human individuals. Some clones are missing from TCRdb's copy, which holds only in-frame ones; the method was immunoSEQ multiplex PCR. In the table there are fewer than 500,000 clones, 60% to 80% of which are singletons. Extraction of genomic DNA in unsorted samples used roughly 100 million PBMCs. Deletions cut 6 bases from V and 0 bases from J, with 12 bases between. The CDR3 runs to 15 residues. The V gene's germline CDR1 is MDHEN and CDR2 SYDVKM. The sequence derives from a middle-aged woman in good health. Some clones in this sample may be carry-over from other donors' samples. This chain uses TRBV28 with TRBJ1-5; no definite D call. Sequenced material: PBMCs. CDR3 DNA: TGTGCCAGCAGAGAGATGGGTGTTAGCAATCAGCCCCAGCATTTT. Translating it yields CASREMGVSNQPQHF.